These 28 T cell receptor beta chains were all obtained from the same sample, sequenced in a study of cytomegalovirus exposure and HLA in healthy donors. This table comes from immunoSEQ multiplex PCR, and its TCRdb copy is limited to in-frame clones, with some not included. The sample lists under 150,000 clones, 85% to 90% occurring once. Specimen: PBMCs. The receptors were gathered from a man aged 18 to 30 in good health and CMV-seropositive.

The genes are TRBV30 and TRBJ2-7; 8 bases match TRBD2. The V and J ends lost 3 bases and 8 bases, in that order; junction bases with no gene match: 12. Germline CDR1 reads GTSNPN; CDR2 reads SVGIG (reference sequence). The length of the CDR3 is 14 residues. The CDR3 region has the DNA TGTGCCTGGAGCGCTCCGGGGGGGCCTAGGAAGCAGTACTTC. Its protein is CAWSAPGGPRKQYF.

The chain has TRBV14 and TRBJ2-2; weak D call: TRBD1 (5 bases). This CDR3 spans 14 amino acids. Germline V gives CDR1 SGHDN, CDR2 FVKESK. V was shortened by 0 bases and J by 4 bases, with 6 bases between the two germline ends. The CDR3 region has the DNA TGTGCCAGCAGCCAAGAAAGGGGCACCGGGGAGCTGTTTTTT. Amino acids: CASSQERGTGELFF.

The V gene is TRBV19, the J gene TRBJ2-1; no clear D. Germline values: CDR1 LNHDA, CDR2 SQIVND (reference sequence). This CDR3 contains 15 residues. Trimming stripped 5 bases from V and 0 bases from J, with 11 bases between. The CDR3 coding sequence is TGTGCCAGTAGTTTCACAAGTGGCTCCTACAATGAGCAGTTCTTC. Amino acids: CASSFTSGSYNEQFF. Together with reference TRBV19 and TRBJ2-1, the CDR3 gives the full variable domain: DGGITQSPKYLFRKEGQNVTLSCEQNLNHDAMYWYRQDPGQGLRLIYYSQIVNDFQKGDIAEGYSVSREKKESFPLTVTSAQKNPTAFYLCASSFTSGSYNEQFFGPGTRLTVL.

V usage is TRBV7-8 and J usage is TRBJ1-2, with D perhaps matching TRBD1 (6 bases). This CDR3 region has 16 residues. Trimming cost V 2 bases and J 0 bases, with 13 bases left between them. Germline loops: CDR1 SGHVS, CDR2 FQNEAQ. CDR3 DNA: TGTGCCAGCAGCTTAAACAGGGTTGAGTCTAACTATGGCTACACCTTC. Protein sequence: CASSLNRVESNYGYTF.

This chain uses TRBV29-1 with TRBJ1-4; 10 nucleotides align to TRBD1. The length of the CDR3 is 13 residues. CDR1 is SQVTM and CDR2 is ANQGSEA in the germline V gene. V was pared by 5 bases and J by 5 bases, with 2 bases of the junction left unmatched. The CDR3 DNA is TGCAGCGTTCGACAGGGGGCAAATGAAAAACTGTTTTTT. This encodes CSVRQGANEKLFF.

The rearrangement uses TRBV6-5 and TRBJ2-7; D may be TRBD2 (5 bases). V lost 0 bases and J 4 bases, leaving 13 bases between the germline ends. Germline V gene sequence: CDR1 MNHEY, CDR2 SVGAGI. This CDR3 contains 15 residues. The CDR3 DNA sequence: TGTGCCAGCAGTTACTCGGAAGGACTTTTTTACGAGCAGTACTTC. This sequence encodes CASSYSEGLFYEQYF.

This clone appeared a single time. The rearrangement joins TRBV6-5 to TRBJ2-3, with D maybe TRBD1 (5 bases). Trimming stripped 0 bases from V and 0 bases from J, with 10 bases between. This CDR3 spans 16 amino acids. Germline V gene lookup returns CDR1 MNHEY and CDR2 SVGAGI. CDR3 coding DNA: TGTGCCAGCAGTTACTCGTCAGGGTCGAGCACAGATACGCAGTATTTT. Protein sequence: CASSYSSGSSTDTQYF.

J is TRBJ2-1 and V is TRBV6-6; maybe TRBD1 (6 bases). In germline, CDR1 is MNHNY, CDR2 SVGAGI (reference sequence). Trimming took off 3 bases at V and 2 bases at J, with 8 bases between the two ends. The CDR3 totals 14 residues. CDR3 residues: CASSYNRAYNEQFF. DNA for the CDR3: TGTGCCAGCAGTTATAACAGGGCCTACAATGAGCAGTTCTTC.

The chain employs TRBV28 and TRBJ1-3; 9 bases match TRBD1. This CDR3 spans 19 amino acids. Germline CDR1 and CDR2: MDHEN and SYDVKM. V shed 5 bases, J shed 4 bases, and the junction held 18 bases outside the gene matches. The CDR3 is CASSPGTGSGQSGGNTIYF. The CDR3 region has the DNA TGTGCCAGCAGTCCCGGGACAGGGAGCGGCCAGTCGGGAGGAAACACCATATATTTT.

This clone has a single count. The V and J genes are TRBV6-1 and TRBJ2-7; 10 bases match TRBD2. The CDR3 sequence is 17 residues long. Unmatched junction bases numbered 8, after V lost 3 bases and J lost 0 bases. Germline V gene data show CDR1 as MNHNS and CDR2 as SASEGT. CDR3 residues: CASSEFPSGGSSYEQYF. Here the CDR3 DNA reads TGTGCCAGCAGTGAGTTTCCTAGCGGGGGCAGCTCCTACGAGCAGTACTTC.

CDR3 sequence reads: CASSPQGGTFNEKLFF. Here the CDR3 DNA reads TGTGCCAGCTCACCCCAGGGAGGAACGTTTAATGAAAAACTGTTTTTT. The genes are TRBV18 and TRBJ1-4, with D tentatively TRBD1 (5 bases). The CDR3 loop spans 16 amino acids. The V gene lost 3 bases and the J gene lost 4 bases, with 15 bases spanning the gap. The germline CDR1 and CDR2 sequences are KGHSH and LQKENI.

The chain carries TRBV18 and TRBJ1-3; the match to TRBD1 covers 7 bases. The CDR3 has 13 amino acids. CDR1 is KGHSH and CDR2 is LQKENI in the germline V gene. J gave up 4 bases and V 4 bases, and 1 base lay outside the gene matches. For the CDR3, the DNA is TGTGCCAGCTCACAGGGGGCCGGAAACACCATATATTTT. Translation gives CASSQGAGNTIYF.

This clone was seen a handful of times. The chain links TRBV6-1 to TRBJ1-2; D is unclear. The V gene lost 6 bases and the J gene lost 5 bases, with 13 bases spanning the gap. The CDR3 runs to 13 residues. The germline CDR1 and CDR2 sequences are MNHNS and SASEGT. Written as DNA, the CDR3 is TGTGCCAGCAGGGACGGGAATGCTTATGGCTACACCTTC. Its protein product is CASRDGNAYGYTF.

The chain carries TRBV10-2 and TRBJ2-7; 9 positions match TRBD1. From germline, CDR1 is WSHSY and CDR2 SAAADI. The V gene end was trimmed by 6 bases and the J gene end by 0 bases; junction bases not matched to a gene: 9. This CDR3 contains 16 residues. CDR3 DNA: TGCGCCAGCAGGACCCTCGGGACAGGGCCCTCCTACGAGCAGTACTTC. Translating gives CASRTLGTGPSYEQYF.

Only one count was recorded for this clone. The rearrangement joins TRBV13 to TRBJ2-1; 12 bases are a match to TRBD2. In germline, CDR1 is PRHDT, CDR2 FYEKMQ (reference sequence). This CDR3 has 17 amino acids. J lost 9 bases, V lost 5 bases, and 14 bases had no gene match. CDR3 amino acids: CASSLAGAGLAGFEQFF. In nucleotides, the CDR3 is TGTGCCAGCAGCCTAGCTGGGGCGGGACTAGCGGGTTTTGAGCAGTTCTTC.

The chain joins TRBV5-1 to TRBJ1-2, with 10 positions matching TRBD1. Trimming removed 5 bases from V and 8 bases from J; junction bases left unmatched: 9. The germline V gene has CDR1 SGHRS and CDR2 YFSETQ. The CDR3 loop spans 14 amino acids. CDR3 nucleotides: TGCGCCAGCAGACTGTGGGACAGGGGTTACGGCTACACCTTC. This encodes CASRLWDRGYGYTF.

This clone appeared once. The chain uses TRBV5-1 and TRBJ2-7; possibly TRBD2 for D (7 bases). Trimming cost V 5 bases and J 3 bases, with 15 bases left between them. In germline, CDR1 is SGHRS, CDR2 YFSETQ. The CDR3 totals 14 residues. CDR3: CASRGGAAYYEQYF. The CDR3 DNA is TGCGCCAGCAGAGGGGGGGCGGCCTACTACGAGCAGTACTTC.

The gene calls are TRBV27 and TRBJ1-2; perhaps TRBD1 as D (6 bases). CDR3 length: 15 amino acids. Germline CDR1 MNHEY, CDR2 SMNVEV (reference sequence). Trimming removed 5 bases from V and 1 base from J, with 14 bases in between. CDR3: CASSPRQVLNYGYTF. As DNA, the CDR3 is TGTGCCAGCAGTCCCAGACAGGTTCTTAACTATGGCTACACCTTC.

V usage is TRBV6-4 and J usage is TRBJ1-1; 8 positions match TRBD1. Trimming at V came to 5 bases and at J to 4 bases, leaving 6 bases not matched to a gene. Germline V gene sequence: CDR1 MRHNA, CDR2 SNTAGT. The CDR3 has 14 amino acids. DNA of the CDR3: TGTGCCAGCAGTACCGGACAGGGAGGCACTGAAGCTTTCTTT. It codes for CASSTGQGGTEAFF.

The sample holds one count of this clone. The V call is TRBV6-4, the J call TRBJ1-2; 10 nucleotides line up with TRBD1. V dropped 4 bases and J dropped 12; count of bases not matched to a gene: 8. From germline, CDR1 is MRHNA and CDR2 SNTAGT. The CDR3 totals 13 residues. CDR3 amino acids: CASSAFGQGDHTF. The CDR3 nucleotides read TGTGCCAGCAGTGCCTTCGGACAGGGGGACCACACCTTC.

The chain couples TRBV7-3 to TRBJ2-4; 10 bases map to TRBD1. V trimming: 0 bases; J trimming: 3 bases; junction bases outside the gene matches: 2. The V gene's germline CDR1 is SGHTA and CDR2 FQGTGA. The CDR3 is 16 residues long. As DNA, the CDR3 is TGTGCCAGCAGCTTAACCGGACAGGGGGACAAAAACATTCAGTACTTC. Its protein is CASSLTGQGDKNIQYF.

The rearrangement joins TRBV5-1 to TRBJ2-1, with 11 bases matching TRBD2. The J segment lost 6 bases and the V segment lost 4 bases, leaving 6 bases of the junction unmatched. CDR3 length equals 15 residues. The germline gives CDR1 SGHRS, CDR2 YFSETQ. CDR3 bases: TGCGCCAGCAGCATACTAGCGGGAGACGGCAATGAGCAGTTCTTC. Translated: CASSILAGDGNEQFF.

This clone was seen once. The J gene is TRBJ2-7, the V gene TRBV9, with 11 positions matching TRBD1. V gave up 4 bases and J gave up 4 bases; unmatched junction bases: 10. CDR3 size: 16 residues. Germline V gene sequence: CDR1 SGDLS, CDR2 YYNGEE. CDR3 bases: TGTGCCAGCAGCTCGAGCCGGACAGGGGGCAGTTACGAGCAGTACTTC. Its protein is CASSSSRTGGSYEQYF.

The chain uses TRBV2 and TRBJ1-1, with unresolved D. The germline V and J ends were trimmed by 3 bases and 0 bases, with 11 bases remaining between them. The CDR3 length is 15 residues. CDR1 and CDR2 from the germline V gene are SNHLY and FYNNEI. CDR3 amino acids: CASSDEGLMNTEAFF. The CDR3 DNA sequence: TGTGCCAGCAGTGATGAGGGTCTCATGAACACTGAAGCTTTCTTT.

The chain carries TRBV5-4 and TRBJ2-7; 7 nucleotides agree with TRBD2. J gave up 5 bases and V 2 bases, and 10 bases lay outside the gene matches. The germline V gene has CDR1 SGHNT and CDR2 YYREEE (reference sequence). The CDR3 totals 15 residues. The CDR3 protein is CASSFGVVLADEQYF. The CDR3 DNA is TGTGCCAGCAGCTTTGGAGTTGTCCTAGCGGACGAGCAGTACTTC.

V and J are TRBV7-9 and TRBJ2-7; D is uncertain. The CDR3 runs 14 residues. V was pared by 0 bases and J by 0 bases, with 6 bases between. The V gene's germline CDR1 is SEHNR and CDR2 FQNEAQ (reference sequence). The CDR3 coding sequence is TGTGCCAGCAGCTTAGCAGCGAGCTCCTACGAGCAGTACTTC. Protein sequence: CASSLAASSYEQYF.

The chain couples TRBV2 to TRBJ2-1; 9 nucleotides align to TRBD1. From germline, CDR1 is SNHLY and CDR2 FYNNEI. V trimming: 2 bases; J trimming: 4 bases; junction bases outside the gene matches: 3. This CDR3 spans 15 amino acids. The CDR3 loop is CASSEWDRVYNEQFF. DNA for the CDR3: TGTGCCAGCAGTGAATGGGACAGGGTGTACAATGAGCAGTTCTTC.

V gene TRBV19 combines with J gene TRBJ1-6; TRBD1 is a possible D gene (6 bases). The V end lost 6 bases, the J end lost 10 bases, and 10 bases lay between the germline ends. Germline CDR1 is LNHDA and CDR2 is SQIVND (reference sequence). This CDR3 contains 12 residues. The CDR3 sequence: CASRSGASPLHF. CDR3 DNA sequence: TGTGCCAGTAGGTCAGGGGCCTCACCCCTCCACTTT.